The rows below give T cell receptor beta chains drawn from one sample of a study of human T cells and chemical hapten exposure. MiXCR was run by TCRdb on the 5' RACE reads, yielding one entry per CDR3 protein. The table has fewer than 150,000 distinct CDR3 sequences, approximately 20% seen once; the top ten hold 2.8%. These receptors were obtained from a human donor in good health. Both conserved end residues are part of each CDR3. A D gene is named only where the DNA matches it firmly. Clone size is stated in some rows and not others, as once, few, many or a class when expanded.

TRBJ1-5,15,TRBV28,TRBD1,few,TGTGCCAGCAGGTCCACAGGGGCCTTCAATCAGCCCCAGCATTTT,CASRSTGAFNQPQHF
TRBJ2-2,19,TRBV6-5,.,.,TGTGCCAGCAGTTACTCGAGGGGGATGTACGGGAGGAACACCGGGGAGCTGTTTTTT,CASSYSRGMYGRNTGELFF
TRBJ2-5,18,TRBV29-1,TRBD1,.,TGCAGCGTTGGACCTCTATATCCGGGACAGGGGAAAGGAGAGACCCAGTACTTC,CSVGPLYPGQGKGETQYF
TRBJ1-1,12,TRBV20-1,TRBD1,few,TGCAGTGCTACGAACTGGGACAGAGAAGCTTTCTTT,CSATNWDREAFF
TRBJ2-1,15,TRBV28,TRBD2,.,TGTGCCAGCACACGGGAGGGCCATTCTTACAATGAGCAGTTCTTC,CASTREGHSYNEQFF
TRBJ2-3,14,TRBV29-1,TRBD2,few,TGCAGCGCCGGACCGGGACTACGCACAGATACGCAGTATTTT,CSAGPGLRTDTQYF
TRBJ2-1,18,TRBV20-1,TRBD2,.,TGCAGTGCTAGGAGAGGGACTAGCGGGAGGGCCGGGATCAATGAGCAGTTCTTC,CSARRGTSGRAGINEQFF
TRBJ1-4,16,TRBV9,TRBD1,.,TGTGCCAGCAGTCGCGAGACAGGGGTGGGTAATGAAAAACTGTTTTTT,CASSRETGVGNEKLFF
TRBJ2-1,15,TRBV7-2,.,.,TGTGCCAGCAGCCTCCGGGCTAGGGGCTACAATGAGCAGTTCTTC,CASSLRARGYNEQFF
TRBJ2-5,15,TRBV29-1,TRBD2,.,TGCAGCGTTGTTTTTACTAGCGGAGCCCAAGAGACCCAGTACTTC,CSVVFTSGAQETQYF
TRBJ2-7,15,TRBV27,TRBD1,.,TGTGCCAGCAGTTTTAGCGGACAGGGTTTGTACGAGCAGTACTTC,CASSFSGQGLYEQYF
TRBJ2-7,12,TRBV20-1,TRBD2,few,TGCAGTGCTAGAAGCGGGGGTTACGAGCAGTACTTC,CSARSGGYEQYF
TRBJ2-3,13,TRBV7-2,.,few,TGTGCCAGCAGCTTAGCGCCGCCAGATACGCAGTATTTT,CASSLAPPDTQYF
TRBJ2-1,15,TRBV30,.,.,TGTGCCTGGACCCCCTGGAGGAGCTCCTACAATGAGCAGTTCTTC,CAWTPWRSSYNEQFF
TRBJ2-5,17,TRBV7-9,TRBD1,few,TGTGCCAGCAGCTGGGGACAGGGGGCTCTGGGGTTGGAGACCCAGTACTTC,CASSWGQGALGLETQYF
TRBJ2-7,15,TRBV5-1,TRBD1,once,TGCGCCAGCAGCCCTGGGACAGGGTTTTCCCACGAGCAGTACTTC,CASSPGTGFSHEQYF
TRBJ1-4,10,TRBV29-1,.,.,TGCAGCGTCGGACATGAAAAACTGTTTTTT,CSVGHEKLFF
TRBJ2-3,16,TRBV12-3/TRBV12-4,.,few,TGTGCCAGCAGTTTACTTGGCGGAGCTAGCACAGATACGCAGTATTTT,CASSLLGGASTDTQYF
TRBJ2-2,16,TRBV24-1,.,few,TGTGCCACCAGTGATTCATGGCCAGTGTCTACCGGGGAGCTGTTTTTT,CATSDSWPVSTGELFF
TRBJ1-2,15,TRBV19,TRBD1,.,TGTGCCAGTACCCTCGGACAGGCGCCTAACTATGGCTACACCTTC,CASTLGQAPNYGYTF
TRBJ2-3,13,TRBV29-1,TRBD1,few,TGCAGTGCCGGGACAGGCCCCACAGATACGCAGTATTTT,CSAGTGPTDTQYF
TRBJ2-2,22,TRBV5-5,TRBD2,few,TGTGCCAGCAGCTTGTGGGCGACAGTCCAGGGACTAGCGGGTTTGAACACCGGGGAGCTGTTTTTT,CASSLWATVQGLAGLNTGELFF
TRBJ2-2,14,TRBV3-1,TRBD2,.,TGTGCCAGCAGTCTACTAGCGGGAACCGGGGAGCTGTTTTTT,CASSLLAGTGELFF
TRBJ2-1,14,TRBV4-1,.,.,TGCGCCAGCAGCCACGGGGGCCCCATCGGGGAGCAGTTCTTC,CASSHGGPIGEQFF